This T cell receptor beta chain is from a study of cytomegalovirus exposure and HLA in healthy donors. Study in general: Genotyping showed about 80% of some 400 donors falling in the Caucasian-associated ancestry cluster.

PCR primers comprised 60 Vbeta and 13 Jbeta primers. Method: immunoSEQ multiplex PCR; TCRdb's copy keeps in-frame clones and lacks some. The sample gives more than 85,000 clones, about 60% of which show up once; about 4.3% is in the top ten. The V and J ends lost 7 bases and 8 bases, in that order; junction bases with no gene match: 7. CDR3 length: 12 amino acids. Per the germline V gene, CDR1 is SNHLY and CDR2 is FYNNEI. Notes on this clone: Its target is not known.

Points from the study as a whole: The study listed 164 cytomegalovirus-associated TCR beta chains. As a later analysis revealed, most CMV-associated TCR beta chains appeared HLA-restricted. In a later analysis, across HLA loci, associated TCR counts were highest for DRB1, lowest for HLA-C.

Specimen: PBMCs. The receptor was isolated from a human donor in good health. V usage is TRBV2 and J usage is TRBJ2-7; 8 bases are shared with TRBD1. In DNA, the CDR3 is TGTGCCAGCATGACCGGGGACAGGAAGCAGTACTTC. Translated, it gives CASMTGDRKQYF.